The 10 T cell receptor beta chains below all came from one sample that was sequenced in a study of PD-L1 blockade in urothelial cancer. Using immunoSEQ multiplex PCR, the repertoire was profiled, and TCRdb retains in-frame clones only, with some absent. The table includes around 22,000 clones, 70% to 90% detected once. Sequenced material: PBMCs, taken around atezolizumab (anti-PD-L1) treatment. These receptors were collected from a man aged 50 or older with urothelial cancer.

J is TRBJ1-1 and V is TRBV29-1; no reliable D call. CDR3 length equals 11 residues. V lost 4 bases to trimming and J lost 3 bases, with 6 bases between them. Germline V gives CDR1 SQVTM, CDR2 ANQGSEA. In DNA form, the CDR3 reads TGCAGCGTTGGCCGAGACACTGAAGCTTTCTTT. Translating it yields CSVGRDTEAFF.

This clone occurred once. This chain joins TRBV29-1 and TRBJ2-2; perhaps TRBD1 as D (5 bases). The V and J ends lost 5 bases and 5 bases respectively, with 12 bases between them. CDR1 and CDR2 from the germline V gene are SQVTM and ANQGSEA. The CDR3 loop spans 13 amino acids. CDR3 in amino acids: CSVIWGWTGELFF. In DNA, the CDR3 is TGCAGCGTTATTTGGGGCTGGACCGGGGAGCTGTTTTTT.

Worth noting for this clone: Mismatch with germline at one junction end may stem from a read error. The chain combines TRBV4-1 with TRBJ2-5; 10 bases fit TRBD1. CDR1 MGHRA and CDR2 YSYEKL come from the germline V gene. The CDR3 sequence is 16 residues long. CDR3 sequence: CASSQGFSGTGERVNF. Written as DNA, the CDR3 is TGCGCCAGCAGCCAAGGGTTTTCCGGGACAGGGGAACGTGTGAACTTC.

The chain links TRBV7-8 to TRBJ2-7, with TRBD2 matching 10 bases. The trim removed 8 bases at V and 6 bases at J, leaving 10 bases unmatched. The germline V gene has CDR1 SGHVS and CDR2 FQNEAQ. The CDR3 has 14 residues. CDR3 coding DNA: TGTGCCAGCTTTTTTGGGGTAGCGGGGGGCGAGCAGTACTTC. Its translation is CASFFGVAGGEQYF.

This rearrangement joins TRBV27 to TRBJ2-1, with 8 bases fitting TRBD2. J gave up 4 bases and V 2 bases, and 7 bases lay outside the gene matches. Germline V lookup: CDR1 MNHEY, CDR2 SMNVEV (reference sequence). The CDR3 has 16 residues. Here the CDR3 reads CASSLSRVAGYNEQFF. CDR3 nucleotides: TGTGCCAGCAGTTTAAGTCGAGTAGCGGGGTACAATGAGCAGTTCTTC.

J is TRBJ2-3 and V is TRBV5-1; a weak D match, TRBD1 (6 bases). Germline V lookup: CDR1 SGHRS, CDR2 YFSETQ. This CDR3 region has 13 residues. V dropped 0 bases and J dropped 4 bases, with 6 bases sitting between them. The CDR3 protein is CASSLGGPDTQYF. Here the CDR3 DNA reads TGCGCCAGCAGCTTGGGGGGGCCAGATACGCAGTATTTT.

The chain couples TRBV5-1 to TRBJ2-2; 8 nucleotides line up with TRBD1. Trimming cost V 2 bases and J 7 bases; bases outside gene matches: 7. Germline lookup yields CDR1 SGHRS and CDR2 YFSETQ. The length of the CDR3 is 15 residues. CDR3 bases: TGCGCCAGCAGCTTACAGGGGGGCGCGATCGGGGAGCTGTTTTTT. It translates to CASSLQGGAIGELFF.

This chain connects TRBV29-1 to TRBJ2-5; D gene ambiguous. The CDR3 runs 14 residues. Germline V gene lookup returns CDR1 SQVTM and CDR2 ANQGSEA. The ends were cut back, 3 bases at V and 5 bases at J, with 16 bases in the middle. The CDR3 sequence is CSVDRRLSLETQYF. The CDR3 DNA sequence: TGCAGCGTTGACCGCAGACTGTCGTTGGAGACCCAGTACTTC.

The chain couples TRBV11-2 to TRBJ2-2, with 7 bases matching TRBD1. Germline V gene sequence: CDR1 SGHAT, CDR2 FQNNGV. V trimming: 3 bases; J trimming: 1 base; junction bases outside the gene matches: 5. This CDR3 has 16 amino acids. The CDR3 nucleotides are TGTGCCAGCAGCTTGCCGGGACAGCAGAACACCGGGGAGCTGTTTTTT. Its translation: CASSLPGQQNTGELFF.

The rearrangement uses TRBV19 and TRBJ2-2; 10 nucleotides align to TRBD1. CDR3 length: 17 residues. The V and J ends lost 1 base and 5 bases, in that order; junction bases with no gene match: 7. The germline CDR1 and CDR2 sequences are LNHDA and SQIVND (reference sequence). The CDR3 is CASSIAPPGQGTGELFF. The CDR3 bases are TGTGCCAGTAGTATAGCCCCACCGGGACAGGGGACCGGGGAGCTGTTTTTT.